Listed here are 24 T cell receptor beta chains from one sample, sequenced in a study of control samples from healthy donors and cancer patients. Clones were read by immunoSEQ multiplex PCR, and TCRdb kept only the in-frame ones, dropping some. This table holds over 120,000 clones, 85% to 95% found once. The sample was PBMCs. The origin of the receptors is a man in his sixties with colorectal cancer.

The CDR3 here is CASSIVGVNTEAFF. In nucleotides, the CDR3 is TGTGCCAGTAGTATAGTAGGGGTTAATACTGAAGCTTTCTTT. The genes are TRBV19 and TRBJ1-1; the D gene is possibly TRBD1 (5 bases). Trimming removed 1 base at V and 5 bases at J, with 11 bases between. The CDR3 totals 14 residues. Germline V gene lookup returns CDR1 LNHDA and CDR2 SQIVND (reference sequence).

CDR3 residues: CASSEIGNYGYTF. CDR3 DNA: TGTGCCAGCAGTGAAATCGGGAACTATGGCTACACCTTC. The chain recombines TRBV25-1 with TRBJ1-2, with D unresolved. Per the germline V gene, CDR1 is MGHDK and CDR2 is SYGVNS. The CDR3 runs 13 residues. The ends were cut back, 2 bases at V and 2 bases at J, with 6 bases in the middle.

This sequence joins TRBV30 and TRBJ2-6, with D maybe TRBD2 (5 bases). Germline-derived CDR1 and CDR2 are GTSNPN and SVGIG (reference sequence). V was clipped by 7 bases and J by 3 bases, with 10 bases between them. CDR3 length: 13 amino acids. This CDR3 reads CASELGGANVLTF. In DNA, the CDR3 is TGTGCCTCGGAACTAGGTGGGGCCAACGTCCTGACTTTC.

J is TRBJ2-7 and V is TRBV2; maybe TRBD1 (6 bases). V lost 6 bases and J lost 6, with 12 bases in between. In germline, CDR1 is SNHLY, CDR2 FYNNEI. The CDR3 has 12 amino acids. The CDR3 DNA reads as TGTGCCAGCAGCCAGGGGACGAGCGAGCAGTACTTC. Its protein is CASSQGTSEQYF.

CDR3 sequence reads: CASSADRVRSTDTQYF. The CDR3 coding sequence is TGTGCCAGCAGCGCCGACAGGGTTCGTAGCACAGATACGCAGTATTTT. The chain uses TRBV27 and TRBJ2-3; the match to TRBD1 covers 7 bases. J was trimmed by 0 bases and V by 6 bases; bases with no gene match: 9. Per the germline V gene, CDR1 is MNHEY and CDR2 is SMNVEV (reference sequence). The length of the CDR3 is 16 residues.

This clone was observed a single time. V is TRBV11-3 and J is TRBJ1-1; maybe TRBD1 (5 bases). Trimming took off 11 bases at V and 3 bases at J, with 16 bases between the two ends. This CDR3 is built from 13 residues. The V gene's germline CDR1 is SGHNT and CDR2 YENEEA. The CDR3 DNA follows: TGTGCCTCCGGGTCCAGGGAGGACACTGAAGCTTTCTTT. Its protein product is CASGSREDTEAFF. Combining the CDR3 with reference TRBV11-3 and TRBJ1-1 gives the whole variable domain EAGVVQSPRYKIIEKKQPVAFWCNPISGHNTLYWYLQNLGQGPELLIRYENEEAVDDSQLPKDRFSAERLKGVDSTLKIQPAELGDSAVYLCASGSREDTEAFFGQGTRLTVV.

The V gene is TRBV19, the J gene TRBJ2-1; the match to TRBD1 covers 8 bases. Germline CDR1 reads LNHDA; CDR2 reads SQIVND (reference sequence). CDR3 length equals 15 residues. Germline trimming cut 4 bases from V and 1 base from J; bases unmatched to any gene: 3. CDR3 region: CASSRDRSSYNEQFF. DNA for the CDR3: TGTGCCAGTAGTAGGGACAGGAGTTCCTACAATGAGCAGTTCTTC. The entire variable domain, with the rest obtained from reference TRBV19 and TRBJ2-1, is as follows: DGGITQSPKYLFRKEGQNVTLSCEQNLNHDAMYWYRQDPGQGLRLIYYSQIVNDFQKGDIAEGYSVSREKKESFPLTVTSAQKNPTAFYLCASSRDRSSYNEQFFGPGTRLTVL.

The chain combines TRBV5-8 with TRBJ2-3, with D possibly matching TRBD1 (5 bases). V dropped 0 bases and J dropped 2 bases, with 10 bases sitting between them. The V gene's germline CDR1 is SGHTS and CDR2 YDEGEE. The CDR3 spans 15 residues. CDR3 loop: CASSLGQGYTDTQYF. In nucleotides, the CDR3 is TGTGCCAGCAGCTTGGGTCAGGGCTACACAGATACGCAGTATTTT.

The chain couples TRBV29-1 to TRBJ2-4; 8 nucleotides agree with TRBD2. This CDR3 region has 13 residues. The V gene's germline CDR1 is SQVTM and CDR2 ANQGSEA. V was pared by 4 bases and J by 6 bases, with 5 bases of the junction left unmatched. DNA for the CDR3: TGCAGCGTTGGACGGGGGGGCGGAAACATTCAGTACTTC. Translation gives CSVGRGGGNIQYF.

J is TRBJ1-1 and V is TRBV10-3, with D unresolved. The germline V gene has CDR1 ENHRY and CDR2 SYGVKD. The CDR3 is 14 amino acids. Trimming stripped 3 bases from V and 1 base from J, with 9 bases between. The CDR3 region has the DNA TGTGCCATCAGTGATTTCCGTGAGAACACTGAAGCTTTCTTT. It codes for CAISDFRENTEAFF.

The table lists this clone with a count of one. This sample also contains other DNA sequences that code for the same CDR3. This rearrangement joins TRBV29-1 to TRBJ1-1, with a weak D call TRBD1 (6 bases). CDR1 and CDR2 (germline): SQVTM, ANQGSEA. Trimming cost V 5 bases and J 2 bases, with 9 bases left between them. The CDR3 is 12 residues long. This CDR3 reads CSVLQGNTEAFF. The CDR3 DNA sequence: TGCAGCGTTTTACAGGGAAACACTGAAGCTTTCTTT.

The CDR3 loop is CAWSKGLPEKLFF. In nucleotides, the CDR3 is TGTGCCTGGTCCAAGGGACTGCCCGAAAAACTGTTTTTT. V and J are TRBV30 and TRBJ1-4; D is possibly TRBD1 (5 bases). The germline V gene has CDR1 GTSNPN and CDR2 SVGIG (reference sequence). This CDR3 region has 13 residues. V shed 5 bases and J shed 8 bases, with 15 bases lying between them.

The V and J genes are TRBV19 and TRBJ2-7, with D perhaps matching TRBD1 (5 bases). The V gene lost 3 bases and the J gene lost 3 bases, with 15 bases spanning the gap. Germline-derived CDR1 and CDR2 are LNHDA and SQIVND (reference sequence). The length of the CDR3 is 15 residues. The DNA for the CDR3 is TGTGCCAGTAGTATGAGGTGGGGCAGGGACTACGAGCAGTACTTC. Translated: CASSMRWGRDYEQYF.

The rearrangement joins TRBV6-5 to TRBJ2-1; weak D call: TRBD2 (6 bases). The CDR3 spans 14 residues. CDR1 is MNHEY and CDR2 is SVGAGI in the germline V gene. The V gene lost 6 bases and the J gene lost 6 bases, with 15 bases spanning the gap. The CDR3 sequence: CASSPRRGGNEQFF. In nucleotides, the CDR3 is TGTGCCAGCAGCCCCAGGCGGGGCGGCAATGAGCAGTTCTTC.

The chain links TRBV5-1 to TRBJ2-3; D is perhaps TRBD2 (6 bases). This CDR3 contains 14 residues. Germline-derived CDR1 and CDR2 are SGHRS and YFSETQ. V gave up 4 bases and J gave up 5 bases, with 14 bases separating them. CDR3 bases: TGCGCCAGCAGCGCCGGAGGGGCTCAAGATACGCAGTATTTT. This codes for CASSAGGAQDTQYF.

The J gene is TRBJ2-2, the V gene TRBV27; TRBD1 matches at 9 bases. V was clipped by 6 bases and J by 6 bases; unmatched bases: 8. Germline CDR1 and CDR2: MNHEY and SMNVEV (reference sequence). The CDR3 runs 15 residues. The CDR3 is CASRSGQGISGELFF. CDR3 in DNA: TGTGCCAGCAGATCGGGACAGGGCATTTCCGGGGAGCTGTTTTTT.

The chain combines TRBV23-1 with TRBJ1-3; D is possibly TRBD1 (5 bases). TRBV23-1 is an ORF; its function is uncertain. The CDR3 extends over 17 amino acids. Trimming left V 0 bases short and J 2 bases short, with 14 bases between. CDR3 nucleotides: TGCGCCAGCAGTCAATCTCGGCAGGGCCTGGCTGGAAACACCATATATTTT. Translating it yields CASSQSRQGLAGNTIYF.

A single count supports this clone. The chain carries TRBV28 and TRBJ1-4; D unclear. V was shortened by 2 bases and J by 5 bases, with 9 bases between the two germline ends. This CDR3 is 14 amino acids long. From germline, CDR1 is MDHEN and CDR2 SYDVKM. This CDR3 is CASSLGQRNEKLFF. The CDR3 region has the DNA TGTGCCAGCAGTTTAGGGCAGAGGAATGAAAAACTGTTTTTT.

The chain recombines TRBV6-2 or TRBV6-3 with TRBJ1-2; 8 nucleotides line up with TRBD1. The CDR3 has 15 amino acids. With 5 bases clipped from V and 3 bases from J, the junction kept 8 bases outside the gene matches. Germline lookup yields CDR1 MNHEY and CDR2 SVGEGT. The CDR3 DNA follows: TGTGCCAGCAGTGACATCGGGACAGGCGACTATGGCTACACCTTC. Translated, it gives CASSDIGTGDYGYTF.

This sequence joins TRBV6-5 and TRBJ2-2; D is unclear. Trimming took off 11 bases at V and 2 bases at J, with 12 bases between the two ends. CDR3 length: 13 amino acids. CDR1 is MNHEY, CDR2 SVGAGI, per germline. CDR3 sequence reads: CAASKDNTGELFF. DNA of the CDR3: TGTGCCGCCTCCAAGGACAACACCGGGGAGCTGTTTTTT.

The V gene is TRBV4-1, the J gene TRBJ1-2, with D maybe TRBD1 (5 bases). This CDR3 comprises 14 residues. The V and J ends lost 4 bases and 2 bases respectively, with 11 bases between them. Germline CDR1 reads MGHRA; CDR2 reads YSYEKL. The CDR3 region is CASSPPGQNYGYTF. Here the CDR3 DNA reads TGCGCCAGCAGCCCCCCAGGACAAAACTATGGCTACACCTTC.

The CDR3 region is CASSQILAYEQYF. DNA for the CDR3: TGTGCCAGCAGCCAGATCCTGGCCTACGAGCAGTACTTC. V usage is TRBV6-2 or TRBV6-3 and J usage is TRBJ2-7, with D hard to call. V was shortened by 6 bases and J by 2 bases, with 11 bases between the two germline ends. From germline, CDR1 is MNHEY and CDR2 SVGEGT. This CDR3 has 13 residues.

This clone was observed a single time. The chain joins TRBV28 to TRBJ2-6, with D unresolved. Germline CDR1 MDHEN, CDR2 SYDVKM. V lost 8 bases and J 0 bases, leaving 11 bases between the germline ends. CDR3 length: 15 amino acids. CDR3 bases: TGTGCCAGCGGAGTCGCAACCTCTGGGGCCAACGTCCTGACTTTC. Encoded protein: CASGVATSGANVLTF. Full variable domain (rest looked up from reference TRBV28 and TRBJ2-6): DVKVTQSSRYLVKRTGEKVFLECVQDMDHENMFWYRQDPGLGLRLIYFSYDVKMKEKGDIPEGYSVSREKKERFSLILESASTNQTSMYLCASGVATSGANVLTFGAGSRLTVL.

The chain couples TRBV5-1 to TRBJ2-5, with TRBD2 matching over 8 bases. CDR1 and CDR2 (germline): SGHRS, YFSETQ. Germline trimming cut 0 bases from V and 1 base from J; bases unmatched to any gene: 8. The CDR3 has 17 amino acids. The DNA of the CDR3 is TGCGCCAGCAGCTTGGGTCCGGGACTAGAGGCCCAAGAGACCCAGTACTTC. It yields the protein CASSLGPGLEAQETQYF.